This T cell receptor (beta chain) was profiled in a study of response to subunit inactivated influenza vaccine. Study results and caveats: New T cells are recruited in small numbers by each seasonal influenza vaccination, according to the authors' suggestion.

In TCRdb, the RT-PCR reads were re-called with MiXCR into one record per CDR3 protein. The sample lists fewer than 550,000 distinct CDR3 sequences, about 25% seen once, with 1.9% in the top ten. V was pared by 1 base and J by 5 bases, with 11 bases between. Germline loops: CDR1 MNHNS, CDR2 SASEGT. CDR3 size: 14 residues. About this clonotype: Its antigen is currently unknown.

This specimen consisted of CD4+ T cells sorted from PBMCs, obtained approximately 5 days after vaccination. The TCR comes from a man aged 45 to 65 who received an inactivated influenza vaccine. The chain is built from TRBV6-1 and TRBJ1-2; unclear D gene. CDR3 amino acids: CASSEGPASYGYTF. The CDR3 DNA sequence: TGTGCCAGCAGTGAAGGGCCGGCGTCTTATGGCTACACCTTC.